This TCR beta chain was profiled in a study of cytotoxic CD8 clonotypes in ibrutinib-treated CLL. Study-level background: After median about 69 months, around 14 stayed in remission, about twelve progressed; responses about 25 partial, 2 complete. The average sample held roughly 250,000 productive templates and 87,000 or so productive rearrangements.

The repertoire was sequenced with immunoSEQ multiplex PCR; TCRdb's copy has only in-frame clones and lacks some. The data show 330,000 or so clones, around 66% seen once. Germline V gene lookup returns CDR1 MNHEY and CDR2 SMNVEV (reference sequence). The CDR3 is 17 residues long. Trimming took 5 bases from V and 5 from J, leaving 22 bases between them. The chain couples TRBV27 to TRBJ2-1; no reliable D call. The sample in question was PBMCs, obtained after 36 months of ibrutinib treatment. The clonotype comes from a human donor with chronic lymphocytic leukemia. The CDR3 bases are TGTGCCAGCAGTCGGTTATCCGTGACATACATTAACAATGAGCAGTTCTTC. It encodes CASSRLSVTYINNEQFF.